This TCR beta chain was documented in a study of T-cell memory formation after mild COVID-19. This CDR3 has 14 residues. Trimming left V 7 bases short and J 0 bases short, with 10 bases between. From germline, CDR1 is MNHEY and CDR2 SVGEGT. Only a few counts were recorded for this clonotype. In TCRdb, the 5' RACE reads were re-called with MiXCR into one record per CDR3 protein. This table holds tens of thousands of distinct CDR3 sequences, 6% to 8.5% found once. The sequence was obtained from an adult who had mild COVID-19 (a few samples of this study predate the infection). Cell type and time point are not known. Sequenced sample: PBMCs or a T cell subset sorted from them (not recorded which). This sequence joins TRBV6-2 or TRBV6-3 and TRBJ2-1, with D possibly TRBD2 on 5 matching bases. The CDR3 loop is CASTTAVSYNEQFF. The CDR3, as DNA: TGTGCCAGCACAACAGCGGTCTCCTACAATGAGCAGTTCTTC.